Following are 19 T cell receptor beta chains from one sample sequenced in a study of CD8+ T cells in alopecia areata. Extraction and reverse transcription of RNA yielded cDNA as the sequencing template. Sequenced by immunoSEQ multiplex PCR; TCRdb stores in-frame clones only, minus some. Among some 180,000 clones listed, 51% were seen once. The sample's treatment: oral pan-JAK inhibitor, 5-10 mg twice daily. The sample was CD8+ T cells sorted from blood, taken at week 52, from a patient treated with tofacitinib. These receptors were taken from a human donor with alopecia areata.

V is TRBV7-9 and J is TRBJ2-7; weak D call: TRBD1 (5 bases). CDR1 SEHNR and CDR2 FQNEAQ come from the germline V gene (reference sequence). Between the trimmed V and J ends, which lost 3 bases and 0 bases, there was a span of 9 bases. This CDR3 has 14 residues. The CDR3 DNA is TGTGCCAGCAGCTTGGGGCCGAACTCCTACGAGCAGTACTTC. Translating it yields CASSLGPNSYEQYF.

The chain has TRBV4-1 and TRBJ2-7; D is undetermined. CDR3 length: 14 amino acids. Germline CDR1 reads MGHRA; CDR2 reads YSYEKL. With 4 bases removed from V and 7 bases from J, the gap between germline ends came to 17 bases. In DNA form, the CDR3 reads TGCGCCAGCAGCCTCGGACCGTTTAGTGATGAGCAGTACTTC. It encodes CASSLGPFSDEQYF.

CDR3 region: CASSPRTVSYEQYF. In nucleotides, the CDR3 is TGTGCCAGCAGCCCCCGGACAGTGAGTTACGAGCAGTACTTC. The chain has TRBV9 and TRBJ2-7; weak D call: TRBD1 (6 bases). V lost 4 bases and J lost 4, with 15 bases in between. CDR1 is SGDLS, CDR2 YYNGEE, per germline. The CDR3 runs 14 residues.

Turning to this clone: One end of the junction does not line up with germline, which may come from a read error. V and J are TRBV7-9 and TRBJ2-3; D remains ambiguous. This CDR3 spans 13 amino acids. CDR1 and CDR2 (germline): SEHNR, FQNEAQ (reference sequence). CDR3 coding DNA: TGTGCAAGCAGCCTTTCTAGCACAGATACGCAGTATTTT. Its translation is CASSLSSTDTQYF.

In this sample, this clone turned up a few times. The gene calls are TRBV30 and TRBJ2-3, with D possibly being TRBD1 or TRBD2 (5 bases each). In germline, CDR1 is GTSNPN, CDR2 SVGIG (reference sequence). CDR3 length equals 14 residues. Trimming shortened V by 5 bases and J by 0 bases, and 12 bases separated the two germline ends. CDR3: CAWRDAYSTDTQYF. The CDR3 coding sequence is TGTGCCTGGCGGGACGCCTACAGCACAGATACGCAGTATTTT.

This chain uses TRBV7-6 with TRBJ2-1; D is tentatively TRBD1 or TRBD2 (5 bases each). The CDR3 length is 15 residues. CDR1 and CDR2 (germline): SGHVS, FNYEAQ. V shed 1 base and J shed 2 bases, with 9 bases lying between them. This CDR3 reads CASSLDGAAYNEQFF. CDR3 sequence (DNA): TGTGCCAGCAGCTTAGACGGGGCCGCCTACAATGAGCAGTTCTTC.

The rearrangement joins TRBV7-2 to TRBJ1-5; perhaps TRBD1 as D (5 bases). Germline V gene sequence: CDR1 SGHTA, CDR2 FQGNSA. This CDR3 is 14 amino acids long. Deletions cut 5 bases from V and 0 bases from J, with 8 bases between. The CDR3 coding sequence is TGTGCCAGCAGCGACGGGGGTAGCAATCAGCCCCAGCATTTT. Translation: CASSDGGSNQPQHF. The whole variable domain, remainder taken from reference TRBV7-2 and TRBJ1-5, is GAGVSQSPSNKVTEKGKDVELRCDPISGHTALYWYRQSLGQGLEFLIYFQGNSAPDKSGLPSDRFSAERTGGSVSTLTIQRTQQEDSAVYLCASSDGGSNQPQHFGDGTRLSIL.

The CDR3 nucleotides are TGTGCCAGCAGCTTATCTACGTATTATGAAAAACTGTTTTTT. Amino acid sequence: CASSLSTYYEKLFF. The V and J genes are TRBV5-6 and TRBJ1-4; D is unclear. Germline V lookup: CDR1 SGHDT, CDR2 YYEEEE. The ends were cut back, 2 bases at V and 6 bases at J, with 11 bases in the middle. The CDR3 sequence is 14 residues long. The full variable domain, in which reference TRBV5-6 and TRBJ1-4 provide the parts outside the CDR3, is DAGVTQSPTHLIKTRGQQVTLRCSPKSGHDTVSWYQQALGQGPQFIFQYYEEEERQRGNFPDRFSGHQFPNYSSELNVNALLLGDSALYLCASSLSTYYEKLFFGSGTQLSVL.

V usage is TRBV30 and J usage is TRBJ2-7, with D perhaps given as TRBD1 or TRBD2 (7 bases each). The CDR3 is made up of 16 amino acids. V was pared by 1 base and J by 2 bases, with 18 bases between. The germline V gene encodes CDR1 GTSNPN and CDR2 SVGIG (reference sequence). The CDR3 coding sequence is TGTGCCTGGAGTGGGGGGGGACAGACAACCCCCTACGAGCAGTACTTC. Encoded protein: CAWSGGGQTTPYEQYF. The variable domain in full, with the rest retrieved from reference TRBV30 and TRBJ2-7, is SQTIHQWPATLVQPVGSPLSLECTVEGTSNPNLYWYRQAAGRGLQLLFYSVGIGQISSEVPQNLSASRPQDRQFILSSKKLLLSDSGFYLCAWSGGGQTTPYEQYFGPGTRLTVT.

This clone occurred a few times. The chain has TRBV14 and TRBJ1-2; D unclear. Germline V gives CDR1 SGHDN, CDR2 FVKESK. The V end lost 1 base, the J end lost 3 bases, and 12 bases lay between the germline ends. The CDR3 runs 15 residues. In DNA, the CDR3 is TGTGCCAGCAGCCAAGTTGGCGGAGCTTACTATGGCTACACCTTC. Its translation is CASSQVGGAYYGYTF.

This clone has at least ten counts. This sequence joins TRBV9 and TRBJ1-1; 9 nucleotides align to TRBD1. Germline CDR1 SGDLS, CDR2 YYNGEE. The junction had 4 bases not matched to a gene; V was cut back by 5 bases and J by 5 bases. This CDR3 contains 13 residues. The CDR3 here is CASSTGGLTEAFF. CDR3 DNA: TGTGCCAGCAGTACAGGGGGCTTGACTGAAGCTTTCTTT.

Here the CDR3 DNA reads TGTGCCAGCTCCAAGGACCCGGCCCCAGATACGCAGTATTTT. Its translation: CASSKDPAPDTQYF. The V call is TRBV5-6, the J call TRBJ2-3, with D unresolved. CDR3 size: 14 residues. V lost 7 bases and J 4 bases, leaving 16 bases between the germline ends. Germline CDR1 SGHDT, CDR2 YYEEEE.

This sequence joins TRBV29-1 and TRBJ1-2; unclear D gene. The CDR3 runs 13 residues. Germline CDR1 and CDR2: SQVTM and ANQGSEA. Trimming removed 4 bases at V and 0 bases at J, with 9 bases between. As DNA, the CDR3 is TGCAGCGTTGTTCCCCCGACTAACTATGGCTACACCTTC. As protein: CSVVPPTNYGYTF.

The V gene is TRBV5-1, the J gene TRBJ2-1; the match to TRBD1 covers 8 bases. Germline lookup yields CDR1 SGHRS and CDR2 YFSETQ. V was pared by 7 bases and J by 4 bases, with 4 bases of the junction left unmatched. CDR3 size: 13 residues. The DNA of the CDR3 is TGCGCCAGCTCAGGGGGCGGGTACAATGAGCAGTTCTTC. Protein sequence: CASSGGGYNEQFF.

This clone was recorded a few times. The J gene is TRBJ2-5, the V gene TRBV19; 7 bases line up with TRBD2. The CDR3 contains 16 residues. Unmatched junction bases numbered 8, after V lost 0 bases and J lost 4 bases. CDR1 LNHDA and CDR2 SQIVND come from the germline V gene (reference sequence). The CDR3 here is CASSIDWGGSAETQYF. For the CDR3, the DNA is TGTGCCAGTAGTATAGATTGGGGGGGATCGGCAGAGACCCAGTACTTC.

The chain has TRBV30 and TRBJ1-1, with D maybe TRBD1 (6 bases). The length of the CDR3 is 11 residues. V was trimmed by 2 bases and J by 7 bases, leaving 8 bases between them. Germline V CDR1 and CDR2: GTSNPN, SVGIG (reference sequence). The CDR3 coding sequence is TGTGCCTGGAGTTCGACAGGTGAAGCTTTCTTT. It is translated as CAWSSTGEAFF.

The V gene is TRBV6-5, the J gene TRBJ1-1, with D perhaps matching TRBD1 (5 bases). The germline CDR1 and CDR2 sequences are MNHEY and SVGAGI. The CDR3 runs to 13 residues. Trimming removed 6 bases at V and 5 bases at J, with 13 bases between. The CDR3 region is CASSQLEGTEAFF. The CDR3 nucleotides are TGTGCCAGCAGCCAACTTGAGGGGACTGAAGCTTTCTTT.

V is TRBV27 and J is TRBJ1-1; TRBD1 might be the D (6 bases). The CDR3 is made up of 15 amino acids. Trimming pared 6 bases from V and 1 base from J, leaving 15 bases between. Germline lookup yields CDR1 MNHEY and CDR2 SMNVEV (reference sequence). The CDR3, as DNA: TGTGCCAGCAGATCATTTCAGGGGTCGAACACTGAAGCTTTCTTT. This encodes CASRSFQGSNTEAFF.

About this clone: At one end the junction does not follow the germline gene, possibly because of a read error. The chain is built from TRBV9 and TRBJ1-6, with D unresolved. Germline V gene sequence: CDR1 SGDLS, CDR2 YYNGEE. The CDR3 consists of 13 residues. CDR3 bases: TGTGCCAGCGGCGTAGGTGGGAATTCACCCCTCCACTTT. Translated: CASGVGGNSPLHF.